The rows below give T cell receptor beta chains drawn from one sample of a study of blood T cell repertoires in COVID-19. Some clones are missing from TCRdb's copy, which holds only in-frame ones; the method was immunoSEQ multiplex PCR. The sample gives 130,000 or so clones, 60% to 80% of which show up once; 1.5% to 2% is in the top ten. Specimen: peripheral blood. All receptors come from a woman in her 70s with acute or convalescent COVID-19. Both conserved end residues are part of each CDR3. Each record gives: D gene, V gene, J gene, CDR3 protein. A D gene is named only where the DNA matches it firmly.

TRBD1	TRBV11-2	TRBJ1-1	CASSSGQGNEAFF
.	TRBV19	TRBJ2-2	CATKIQGNTGELFF
TRBD1	TRBV9	TRBJ1-1	CASSLIPTGANTEAFF
TRBD2	TRBV27	TRBJ2-7	CASSLRSLAGGEQYF
.	TRBV4-3	TRBJ1-2	CASSQEGAEGYTF
.	TRBV19	TRBJ2-5	CASSIGQAETQYF
TRBD2	TRBV6-5	TRBJ2-7	CASSYVSSGGFEQYF
TRBD2	TRBV2	TRBJ2-3	CASKLAGGTDTQYF
TRBD1	TRBV5-5	TRBJ2-5	CASSFGQGISETQYF
.	TRBV2	TRBJ2-3	CASSAQGTDTQYF
.	TRBV6-1	TRBJ2-7	CASSGPSSKYEQYF
.	TRBV11-2	TRBJ2-7	CASSLGWGAYEQYF